This passage covers 3 T cell receptor beta chains from one sample sequenced in a study of blood T cell repertoires in COVID-19. Produced via immunoSEQ multiplex PCR; TCRdb's table is partial and in-frame only. The sample carries fewer than 200,000 clones, 80% to 90% recorded once. Sequencing was carried out using peripheral blood. The receptors here all came from a man younger than 35 who had recovered from COVID-19.

V usage is TRBV5-4 and J usage is TRBJ2-3; TRBD1 might be the D (6 bases). Germline lookup yields CDR1 SGHNT and CDR2 YYREEE (reference sequence). CDR3 length: 15 amino acids. Deletions cut 4 bases from V and 2 bases from J, with 14 bases between. Here the CDR3 DNA reads TGTGCCAGCAGCCAAGGGGGAACCCCCACAGATACGCAGTATTTT. Translating gives CASSQGGTPTDTQYF.

This rearrangement joins TRBV12-5 to TRBJ2-3; weak D call: TRBD1 (6 bases). In germline, CDR1 is LGHNT, CDR2 FRNRAP. This CDR3 has 15 residues. Trimming pared 6 bases from V and 2 bases from J, leaving 15 bases between. The CDR3 DNA follows: TGTGCTAGTGGCCAAAACGGACAGTCCACAGATACGCAGTATTTT. This sequence encodes CASGQNGQSTDTQYF.

V usage is TRBV7-9 and J usage is TRBJ2-1, with TRBD1 identical over 11 bases. The CDR3 is 16 amino acids. Trimming cost V 2 bases and J 5 bases; bases outside gene matches: 5. CDR1 and CDR2 from the germline V gene are SEHNR and FQNEAQ (reference sequence). The CDR3 region is CASSLSGQGVHNEQFF. The CDR3 DNA sequence: TGTGCCAGCAGCTTATCGGGACAGGGGGTCCACAATGAGCAGTTCTTC.